This is a list of T cell receptor beta chains from one sample in a study of shared clonotypes between healthy human individuals. Libraries were prepared by immunoSEQ multiplex PCR; TCRdb keeps only in-frame clonotypes and omits some of them. The table lists roughly 1 million clones, approximately 80% of them singletons. Material for sequencing was memory CD4+ T cells from PBMCs. The receptors originated from a young man in good health. Some clones in this sample may be carry-over from other donors' samples. CDR3s include the opening cysteine and the closing phenylalanine or tryptophan. A D gene is named only where the DNA matches it firmly.

j_gene,d_gene,v_gene,CDR3nt,CDR3aa
TRBJ1-1,.,TRBV29-1,TGCAGTCCCCCGGGGAACACTGAAGCTTTCTTT,CSPPGNTEAFF
TRBJ2-7,TRBD2,TRBV18,TGTGCCAGCTCACCACCTCAGGCGGGGGGGTACGAGCAGTACTTC,CASSPPQAGGYEQYF
TRBJ2-1,.,TRBV5-5,TGTGCCAGCAGCTCACGTCCGCGGGACAACTACAATGAGCAGTTCTTC,CASSSRPRDNYNEQFF
TRBJ2-1,.,TRBV2,TGTGCCAGCAGTGATGATGGGCAGAATGAGCAGTTCTTC,CASSDDGQNEQFF
TRBJ1-2,TRBD1,TRBV30,TGTGCCTGGAGTCGCGACAGGGGGCTGGGGAACTATGGCTACACCTTC,CAWSRDRGLGNYGYTF
TRBJ2-5,.,TRBV6-1,TGTGCCAGCAGTGAAGTGTCTAGCGAGACCCAGTACTTC,CASSEVSSETQYF
TRBJ2-5,.,TRBV21-1,TGTGCCAGCAGCAAAGAGCCGGCGTCGGGGAGGAGGGGGGAAGAGACCCAGTACTTC,CASSKEPASGRRGEETQYF
TRBJ1-3,.,TRBV9,TGTGCCAGCAGCGTCTTGGGGGGATCTGGAAACACCATATATTTT,CASSVLGGSGNTIYF
TRBJ1-1,.,TRBV5-1,TGCGCCAGCAGCTTGGTCGGCAAGAACACTGAAGCTTTCTTT,CASSLVGKNTEAFF
TRBJ2-7,.,TRBV6-5,TGTGCCAGCAGTTACGGGGACGACACTTCCGTGCAGTACTTC,CASSYGDDTSVQYF